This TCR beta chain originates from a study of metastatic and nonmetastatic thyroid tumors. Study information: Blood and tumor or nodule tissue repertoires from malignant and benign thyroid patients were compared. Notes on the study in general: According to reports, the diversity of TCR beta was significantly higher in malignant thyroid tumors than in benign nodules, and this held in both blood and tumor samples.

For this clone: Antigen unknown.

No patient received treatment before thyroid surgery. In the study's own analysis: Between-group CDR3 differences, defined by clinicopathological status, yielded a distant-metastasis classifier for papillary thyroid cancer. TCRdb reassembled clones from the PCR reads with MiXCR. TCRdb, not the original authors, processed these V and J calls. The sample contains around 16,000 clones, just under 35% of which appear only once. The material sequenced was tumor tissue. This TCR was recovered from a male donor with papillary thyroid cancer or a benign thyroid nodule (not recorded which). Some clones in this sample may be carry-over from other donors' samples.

The CDR3 sequence is CASNIGNTEAFF. CDR3 DNA sequence: TGCGCCAGCAACATCGGGAACACTGAAGCTTTCTTT. The gene calls are TRBV5-1 and TRBJ1-1, with D hard to call. This CDR3 is built from 12 residues. Trimming took off 6 bases at V and 1 base at J, with 7 bases between the two ends. Germline V lookup: CDR1 SGHRS, CDR2 YFSETQ.